This is a list of T cell receptor beta chains from one sample in a study of blood T cells in healthy people across ages. A single record per CDR3 protein comes from TCRdb applying MiXCR to the 5' RACE reads. The sample holds hundreds of thousands of distinct CDR3 sequences; around 25% are singletons and the top ten take 2.5% to 3.5%. These data were also filed under a second study, of T cells of mothers and their children.

Material for sequencing was blood. The origin of the receptors is a boy between 10 and 17 years old in good health. CDR3s include the opening cysteine and the closing phenylalanine or tryptophan. D genes are given only for firm matches. Size tells how often a clone was seen (once, few, many) or the class of an expanded clone, and some rows leave it out.

>TRBD2|TRBV4-1|many|TRBJ2-5
TGCGCCAGCAGCCCCACTAGCGGGGGGGAATCCGGGGAGACCCAGTACTTC
CASSPTSGGESGETQYF
>-|TRBV6-1|-|TRBJ1-1
TGTGCCAGCAAAGGGGGGGTGTCCACTGAAGCTTTCTTT
CASKGGVSTEAFF
>-|TRBV29-1|once|TRBJ1-2
TGCAGCGGCCTTACAGGTACCTATGGCTACACCTTC
CSGLTGTYGYTF
>-|TRBV6-1|-|TRBJ2-5
TGTGCCAGCAGTGACCCTACAGAGTACCAAGAGACCCAGTACTTC
CASSDPTEYQETQYF
>-|TRBV2|-|TRBJ2-1
TGTGCCAGCAATATGGGTTTGATGGGAAATGAGCAGTTCTTC
CASNMGLMGNEQFF
>-|TRBV5-1|few|TRBJ2-5
TGCGCCAGCAGCTATCCAACGGGACCGGGGACCCAGTACTTC
CASSYPTGPGTQYF
>-|TRBV15|-|TRBJ1-3
TGTGCCACCAGCAGTCACAGGGAGCTTGGTGGAAACACCATATATTTT
CATSSHRELGGNTIYF
>TRBD1|TRBV11-2|few|TRBJ2-5
TGTGCCAGCAGCGTCCCGGGACAGGGGCAAAAGACCCAGTACTTC
CASSVPGQGQKTQYF
>TRBD2|TRBV29-1|-|TRBJ2-3
TGCAGCGTGGGTAGCGGGAGGAGGACAGATACGCAGTATTTT
CSVGSGRRTDTQYF
>-|TRBV7-9|-|TRBJ2-7
TGTGCCAGCAGCTTTTCTTTCGTCTCCTACGAGCAGTACTTC
CASSFSFVSYEQYF
>-|TRBV5-1|-|TRBJ1-4
TGCGCCAGCAGCCCACAGGGTGATCCTGGAGAAAAACTGTTTTTT
CASSPQGDPGEKLFF
>-|TRBV12-3/TRBV12-4|-|TRBJ2-4
TGTGCCAGCAGTTTATGGGGTGGGGGAGCCAAAAACATTCAGTACTTC
CASSLWGGGAKNIQYF
>-|TRBV12-3/TRBV12-4|-|TRBJ1-1
TGTGCCAGCAGCCCCCTCAGGTTTGATGGCGCTGAAGCTTTCTTT
CASSPLRFDGAEAFF
>TRBD1|TRBV29-1|-|TRBJ2-1
TGCAGCGCCGGGTATGGGACAGCATACAATGAGCAGTTCTTC
CSAGYGTAYNEQFF
>-|TRBV4-1|-|TRBJ2-5
TGCGCCAGCAGCCAAGCCTCAGTGGGGGGGCGTGAGACCCAGTACTTC
CASSQASVGGRETQYF
>-|TRBV6-1|few|TRBJ1-5
TGTGCCAGCAGTGTTAACGGGCAGCCCCAGCATTTT
CASSVNGQPQHF
>TRBD2|TRBV3-1|-|TRBJ2-1
TGTGCCAGCCAAGATAGGCGGGGGGGATCCTACAATGAGCAGTTCTTC
CASQDRRGGSYNEQFF
>-|TRBV9|-|TRBJ2-3
TGTGCCAGCAGCGTAAGGTATCCTTACGGGGGACTCTTCTTCACCACAGATACGCAGTATTTT
CASSVRYPYGGLFFTTDTQYF
>TRBD1|TRBV7-6|-|TRBJ1-6
TGTGCCAGCAGCTTAGGGGGTTGGGACAGTCAAACACCCCTCCACTTT
CASSLGGWDSQTPLHF
>-|TRBV20-1|-|TRBJ2-4
TGCAGTGCTCGAGTTTGGGAGGAACCAAAAAACATTCAGTACTTC
CSARVWEEPKNIQYF